The 5 T cell receptor beta chains below were found in one sample sequenced in a study of vaccination and CD4 T cells after COVID-19. The Oncomine TCR Beta short-read assay was applied to DNA of cultured CD4+ T cells. TCRdb itself ran the PCR reads through MiXCR, one entry per CDR3 protein. This sample yields 10,000 to 15,000 distinct CDR3 sequences, of which 70% to 75% are seen a single time; just over 8% belongs to the top ten. Documented treatment: roughly 11-day PBMC culture with coronavirus spike peptide pools or control peptides (ViraFEST assay). Their antigens are not known. Specimen: CD4+ T cells from blood, cultured in vitro, collected after SARS-CoV-2 vaccination. These receptors all stem from a human donor who received a COVID-19 vaccine.

The gene calls are TRBV6-5 and TRBJ1-1; tentative D call: TRBD1 (5 bases). CDR3 length equals 15 residues. The V gene's germline CDR1 is MNHEY and CDR2 SVGAGI. Trimming stripped 2 bases from V and 3 bases from J, with 13 bases between. CDR3 amino acids: CASSYGGGRDTEAFF. CDR3 DNA: TGTGCCAGCAGTTACGGGGGTGGTAGGGACACTGAAGCTTTCTTT.

This clonotype appeared a single time. CDR3 protein: CASSLSPMERGAFF. Written as DNA, the CDR3 is TGTGCCAGTAGTCTAAGCCCCATGGAACGGGGGGCTTTCTTT. V gene TRBV19 combines with J gene TRBJ1-1, with a weak D call TRBD1 (5 bases). CDR3 size: 14 residues. Trimming pared 5 bases from V and 11 bases from J, leaving 21 bases between. In germline, CDR1 is LNHDA, CDR2 SQIVND (reference sequence).

V and J are TRBV7-8 and TRBJ1-6, with D hard to call. CDR1 SGHVS and CDR2 FQNEAQ come from the germline V gene. V lost 5 bases to trimming and J lost 11 bases, with 13 bases between them. The CDR3 has 13 amino acids. The CDR3 coding sequence is TGTGCCAGCAGCCACCGAACAGAAACACCCCTCCACTTT. This translates into CASSHRTETPLHF.

The V gene is TRBV2, the J gene TRBJ2-3; the D is unclear. V lost 5 bases and J 0 bases, leaving 12 bases between the germline ends. Per germline, CDR1 SNHLY and CDR2 FYNNEI. The CDR3 sequence is 15 residues long. The CDR3 loop reads CASSLRDTSTDTQYF. CDR3 in DNA: TGTGCCAGCAGTCTTAGGGATACTAGCACAGATACGCAGTATTTT.

In its sample, this clonotype was seen a few times. The rearrangement uses TRBV7-6 and TRBJ2-5, with 7 bases aligning to TRBD1. V was clipped by 5 bases and J by 2 bases; unmatched bases: 8. The CDR3 is 15 residues long. CDR1 and CDR2 from the germline V gene are SGHVS and FNYEAQ. DNA of the CDR3: TGTGCCAGCAGCCATATACAGGGGTTACAAGAGACCCAGTACTTC. Translating gives CASSHIQGLQETQYF.